Following are 29 T cell receptor beta chains from one sample sequenced in a study of neurological immune-mediated disorders. MiXCR, run by TCRdb on the 5' RACE reads, gives a single entry per CDR3 protein. The sample holds about 59,000 distinct CDR3 sequences, about 13% seen once. Sequencing was carried out using PBMCs. These receptors all stem from a woman aged 60-75 years with HTLV-1-associated myelopathy (HAM/TSP).

This clonotype has ten or more counts. The chain couples TRBV5-1 to TRBJ1-1; 7 bases are a match to TRBD1. V trimming: 2 bases; J trimming: 0 bases; junction bases outside the gene matches: 10. The CDR3 consists of 17 residues. Germline V gene lookup returns CDR1 SGHRS and CDR2 YFSETQ. The CDR3 DNA follows: TGCGCCAGCAGCTTAAGTTGGAAGGGACAGATGAACACTGAAGCTTTCTTT. Amino acids: CASSLSWKGQMNTEAFF.

The V call is TRBV5-6, the J call TRBJ2-5; TRBD2 matches at 7 bases. V shed 4 bases, J shed 7 bases, and the junction held 10 bases outside the gene matches. The germline V gene encodes CDR1 SGHDT and CDR2 YYEEEE. The CDR3 runs 14 residues. Here the CDR3 reads CASSSGLVRATQYF. As DNA, the CDR3 is TGTGCCAGCAGCAGTGGACTAGTTAGGGCGACCCAGTACTTC.

This clonotype has a count of ten or more. V is TRBV6-5 and J is TRBJ2-7, with D maybe TRBD2 (6 bases). Trimming cost V 2 bases and J 5 bases, with 16 bases left between them. From germline, CDR1 is MNHEY and CDR2 SVGAGI. The CDR3 spans 15 residues. The CDR3 sequence is CASSYGKASVDEQYF. DNA for the CDR3: TGTGCCAGCAGTTACGGAAAGGCTAGCGTCGACGAGCAGTACTTC.

This clonotype was observed at least ten times. An end of the junction differs from the germline gene, which may be a read error. The CDR3 here is CASSLTSGQETQYF. CDR3 nucleotide sequence: TGTGCTAGCAGCTTAACTAGCGGGCAAGAGACCCAGTACTTC. The chain is built from TRBV7-7 and TRBJ2-5; 9 bases map to TRBD2. Germline lookup yields CDR1 SSHAT and CDR2 FNYEAQ (reference sequence). The CDR3 extends over 14 amino acids.

The V gene is TRBV29-1, the J gene TRBJ1-1; TRBD1 is a possible D gene (6 bases). Germline V CDR1 and CDR2: SQVTM, ANQGSEA. This CDR3 comprises 13 residues. V lost 0 bases to trimming and J lost 4 bases, with 9 bases between them. The CDR3 DNA sequence: TGCAGCGTTGAAGAGGGGGCAGGCACTGAAGCTTTCTTT. As protein: CSVEEGAGTEAFF. The whole variable domain, remainder taken from reference TRBV29-1 and TRBJ1-1, is SAVISQKPSRDICQRGTSLTIQCQVDSQVTMMFWYRQQPGQSLTLIATANQGSEATYESGFVIDKFPISRPNLTFSTLTVSNMSPEDSSIYLCSVEEGAGTEAFFGQGTRLTVV.

In its sample, this clonotype was seen many times. The chain has TRBV4-1 and TRBJ2-2; D unresolved. Germline CDR1 and CDR2: MGHRA and YSYEKL. The germline V and J ends were trimmed by 1 base and 4 bases, with 7 bases remaining between them. The CDR3 has 14 residues. The CDR3 coding sequence is TGCGCCAGCAGCCAAGGTGTCATCACCGGGGAGCTGTTTTTT. Translated, it gives CASSQGVITGELFF.

This clonotype has at least ten counts. The chain carries TRBV20-1 and TRBJ2-3; no reliable D call. The CDR3 covers 15 residues. Per germline, CDR1 DFQATT and CDR2 SNEGSKA (reference sequence). Trimming stripped 2 bases from V and 0 bases from J, with 12 bases between. CDR3 in amino acids: CSARIRGTSTDTQYF. The CDR3 DNA is TGCAGTGCTAGAATACGCGGCACTAGCACAGATACGCAGTATTTT.

This clonotype is classed as medium-sized. The V and J genes are TRBV7-8 and TRBJ2-2, with a tentative D call TRBD1 (5 bases). The germline CDR1 and CDR2 sequences are SGHVS and FQNEAQ. The V gene lost 4 bases and the J gene lost 7 bases, with 10 bases spanning the gap. The CDR3 spans 13 residues. CDR3 sequence (DNA): TGTGCCAGCAGCTCCAGGACACTCGGGGAGCTGTTTTTT. Protein: CASSSRTLGELFF. The full variable domain, with the rest looked up from reference TRBV7-8 and TRBJ2-2, is GAGVSQSPRYKVAKRGQDVALRCDPISGHVSLFWYQQALGQGPEFLTYFQNEAQLDKSGLPSDRFFAERPEGSVSTLKIQRTQQEDSAVYLCASSSRTLGELFFGEGSRLTVL.

There are many counts of this clonotype. The chain links TRBV7-3 to TRBJ2-2; 11 nucleotides agree with TRBD2. CDR1 is SGHTA, CDR2 FQGTGA, per germline. The CDR3 loop spans 16 amino acids. V dropped 5 bases and J dropped 2; count of bases not matched to a gene: 4. The DNA of the CDR3 is TGTGCCAGCAGCATTAGCGGGAGGGGTAACACCGGGGAGCTGTTTTTT. Its translation is CASSISGRGNTGELFF.

This clonotype came up many times. The V gene is TRBV5-1, the J gene TRBJ2-5; 13 bases match TRBD2. This CDR3 region has 15 residues. CDR1 is SGHRS and CDR2 is YFSETQ in the germline V gene. V shed 4 bases and J 4 bases; nucleotides not matched to a gene: 4. CDR3 nucleotides: TGCGCCAGCAGCCCCGGACTAGCGGGAGCAGAGACCCAGTACTTC. It codes for CASSPGLAGAETQYF.

This clonotype was seen ten or more times. This rearrangement joins TRBV3-1 to TRBJ2-7; 8 bases are shared with TRBD2. V dropped 10 bases and J dropped 0; count of bases not matched to a gene: 8. Per the germline V gene, CDR1 is LGHDT and CDR2 is YNNKEL (reference sequence). The CDR3 consists of 14 residues. The CDR3, as DNA: TGTGCCACCCGGGGGGGTTCGAGCTCCTACGAGCAGTACTTC. Its translation is CATRGGSSSYEQYF.

This clonotype was found many times. In DNA, the CDR3 is TGTGCCAGCAGTTTCCATGACGGGTACACTGAAGCTTTCTTT. It codes for CASSFHDGYTEAFF. The rearrangement uses TRBV12-3 or TRBV12-4 and TRBJ1-1; D unresolved. This CDR3 has 14 residues. V was pared by 3 bases and J by 3 bases, with 11 bases between.

There are many counts of this clonotype. This sequence joins TRBV19 and TRBJ1-2, with a tentative D call TRBD1 (6 bases). Germline CDR1 is LNHDA and CDR2 is SQIVND (reference sequence). Trimming took off 5 bases at V and 6 bases at J, with 16 bases between the two ends. This CDR3 is 14 amino acids long. The DNA for the CDR3 is TGTGCCAGTAGTCCATCGATGGGGGCGCATGGCTACACCTTC. Its translation: CASSPSMGAHGYTF.

This clonotype has at least ten counts. This chain joins TRBV5-1 and TRBJ2-7, with 10 bases lining up with TRBD2. Germline CDR1 SGHRS, CDR2 YFSETQ. The CDR3 is 15 amino acids. J was trimmed by 0 bases and V by 2 bases; bases with no gene match: 2. In DNA form, the CDR3 reads TGCGCCAGCAGCTTCCTAGCGGGAGTCTCCTACGAGCAGTACTTC. It yields the protein CASSFLAGVSYEQYF.

This clonotype was recorded at least ten times. The V and J genes are TRBV5-6 and TRBJ2-7; D unclear. Trimming took 4 bases from V and 4 from J, leaving 18 bases between them. The length of the CDR3 is 15 residues. Germline CDR1 reads SGHDT; CDR2 reads YYEEEE. The CDR3 coding sequence is TGTGCCAGCAGCCCCGACGGGCCTGGGTTGTACGAGCAGTACTTC. It specifies CASSPDGPGLYEQYF.

This clonotype has ten or more counts. The chain links TRBV7-9 to TRBJ2-1, with 8 bases aligning to TRBD1. CDR1 and CDR2 from the germline V gene are SEHNR and FQNEAQ (reference sequence). Trimming removed 8 bases from V and 5 bases from J; junction bases left unmatched: 11. The CDR3 has 15 residues. CDR3 in DNA: TGTGCCAGCTCCTCCCGTGGACAGGGCGACAATGAGCAGTTCTTC. It encodes CASSSRGQGDNEQFF.

The genes are TRBV6-4 and TRBJ2-1, with D maybe TRBD2 (6 bases). V lost 8 bases, J lost 0 bases, and 11 bases lay in between. The CDR3 sequence is 14 residues long. CDR1 is MRHNA, CDR2 SNTAGT, per germline. The DNA of the CDR3 is TGTGCCAGCCGGGACTCAAGCTCCTACAATGAGCAGTTCTTC. Its protein product is CASRDSSSYNEQFF.

This clonotype was counted many times. The chain employs TRBV29-1 and TRBJ2-5, with D unclear. Per the germline V gene, CDR1 is SQVTM and CDR2 is ANQGSEA. CDR3 length: 10 amino acids. V shed 5 bases and J shed 5 bases, with 6 bases lying between them. The chain's CDR3 is CSVRRETQYF. The CDR3 nucleotides read TGCAGCGTTCGCCGGGAGACCCAGTACTTC.

This clonotype has ten or more counts. The rearrangement links TRBV7-6 to TRBJ2-5; D uncertain. CDR3 size: 15 residues. V was cut by 5 bases and J by 2 bases, with 15 bases left in between. Germline loops: CDR1 SGHVS, CDR2 FNYEAQ. CDR3 residues: CASSRRAGIQETQYF. In DNA, the CDR3 is TGTGCCAGCAGCCGAAGGGCAGGAATACAAGAGACCCAGTACTTC.

This clonotype appeared once. The chain is built from TRBV20-1 and TRBJ2-5; 13 nucleotides match TRBD2. V shed 5 bases, J shed 4 bases, and the junction held 7 bases outside the gene matches. CDR1 and CDR2 (germline): DFQATT, SNEGSKA (reference sequence). This CDR3 has 15 residues. CDR3 bases: TGCAGTGCTCCTGGACTAGCGGGAGTCACAGAGACCCAGTACTTC. This codes for CSAPGLAGVTETQYF.

This clonotype was picked up many times. The genes are TRBV20-1 and TRBJ2-7, with 8 bases identical to TRBD2. The length of the CDR3 is 14 residues. The germline V gene has CDR1 DFQATT and CDR2 SNEGSKA (reference sequence). The trim removed 0 bases at V and 3 bases at J, leaving 4 bases unmatched. CDR3 nucleotide sequence: TGCAGTGCTAGAGACGGACTAGCAGGCTACGAGCAGTACTTC. This encodes CSARDGLAGYEQYF.

Ten or more counts support this clonotype. The V call is TRBV28, the J call TRBJ2-1; 9 nucleotides align to TRBD1. This CDR3 region has 14 residues. V lost 6 bases, J lost 10 bases, and 10 bases stayed unmatched. Looked up from germline, CDR1 is MDHEN and CDR2 is SYDVKM. CDR3 nucleotide sequence: TGTGCCAGCAGCAAACCGGGACAGGGTTTAGAGCAGTTCTTC. It specifies CASSKPGQGLEQFF.

This clonotype has a count of ten or more. This chain links TRBV11-3 with TRBJ1-1; TRBD1 matches 8 bases. Per the germline V gene, CDR1 is SGHNT and CDR2 is YENEEA. The ends lost 5 bases at V and 5 bases at J; junction bases unmatched: 4. CDR3 length: 13 residues. CDR3 coding DNA: TGTGCCAGCAGCCGGACAGGGAAAACTGAAGCTTTCTTT. Protein: CASSRTGKTEAFF.

The chain recombines TRBV12-3 or TRBV12-4 with TRBJ2-1, with D tentatively TRBD1 (5 bases). V was clipped by 8 bases and J by 8 bases, with 13 bases between them. This CDR3 has 12 amino acids. The CDR3, as DNA: TGTGCCAGCGGCATAGGGGTCGATGAGCAGTTCTTC. Amino acid sequence: CASGIGVDEQFF.

Ten or more counts support this clonotype. One end of the junction does not line up with germline, which may come from a read error. The CDR3 bases are TGCAGTGCCCTACCGGACGGCGGGAATCCGGAATTC. The encoded protein is CSALPDGGNPEF. The genes are TRBV20-1 and TRBJ2-7, with D perhaps matching TRBD2 (6 bases). CDR1 and CDR2 (germline): DFQATT, SNEGSKA (reference sequence). This CDR3 comprises 12 residues.

This clonotype was counted at least ten times. The genes are TRBV20-1 and TRBJ2-3; either TRBD1 or TRBD2 may supply D (5 bases each). The CDR3 length is 14 residues. Trimming took 6 bases from V and 4 from J, leaving 17 bases between them. Germline CDR1 reads DFQATT; CDR2 reads SNEGSKA (reference sequence). CDR3 in amino acids: CSAVNRGGADTQYF. CDR3 nucleotide sequence: TGCAGTGCCGTAAATCGGGGCGGAGCAGATACGCAGTATTTT.

The rearrangement uses TRBV5-5 and TRBJ1-4, with D uncertain. The length of the CDR3 is 14 residues. The V end lost 4 bases, the J end lost 4 bases, and 11 bases lay between the germline ends. Germline lookup yields CDR1 SGHKS and CDR2 YYEKEE (reference sequence). Written as DNA, the CDR3 is TGTGCCAGCAGCCCACGGGCTCTTAATGAAAAACTGTTTTTT. Translated, it gives CASSPRALNEKLFF.

This clonotype was detected ten times or more. This rearrangement joins TRBV3-1 to TRBJ2-7; D unclear. This CDR3 has 15 amino acids. Germline loops: CDR1 LGHDT, CDR2 YNNKEL (reference sequence). V dropped 1 base and J dropped 3 bases, with 13 bases sitting between them. CDR3 nucleotides: TGTGCCAGCAGCCAAGGGTTTTCCGTCGGCTACGAGCAGTACTTC. Translation gives CASSQGFSVGYEQYF.

This clonotype was recorded many times. The chain has TRBV5-1 and TRBJ1-4; 8 bases align to TRBD1. The CDR3 has 14 residues. Per germline, CDR1 SGHRS and CDR2 YFSETQ. V lost 5 bases to trimming and J lost 6 bases; unmatched junction nucleotides: 6. The CDR3 protein is CASSSGQGDEKLFF. The DNA of the CDR3 is TGCGCCAGCAGTTCCGGACAGGGAGATGAAAAACTGTTTTTT.